The 27 T cell receptor beta chains below all came from one sample that was sequenced in a study of blood T cells in healthy people across ages. Together with a sample-barcoded 5' primer, a J-beta primer mix was included in a second PCR lasting about 7 to 11 cycles. TCRdb re-derived calls from the 5' RACE reads in MiXCR, one entry per CDR3 protein. The table shows about 1.5 million distinct CDR3 sequences, with under 55% occurring only once. The source material was blood. These receptors were obtained from a woman aged 18-30 years in good health.

The chain employs TRBV7-9 and TRBJ2-3; TRBD2 matches at 7 bases. The germline gives CDR1 SEHNR, CDR2 FQNEAQ (reference sequence). V was pared by 1 base and J by 4 bases, with 14 bases of the junction left unmatched. The CDR3 has 18 residues. The CDR3 region is CASSLVSGRMRGADTQYF. CDR3 coding DNA: TGTGCCAGCAGCTTAGTTAGCGGGCGTATGCGCGGCGCAGATACGCAGTATTTT.

The chain recombines TRBV4-1 with TRBJ1-1, with D maybe TRBD1 (6 bases). Germline CDR1 and CDR2: MGHRA and YSYEKL. V was trimmed by 1 base and J by 1 base, leaving 7 bases between them. This CDR3 contains 14 residues. CDR3 region: CASSQGGANTEAFF. The CDR3 DNA sequence: TGCGCCAGCAGCCAAGGGGGGGCGAACACTGAAGCTTTCTTT.

The chain employs TRBV29-1 and TRBJ2-2; D gene ambiguous. Germline loops: CDR1 SQVTM, CDR2 ANQGSEA. V lost 2 bases and J lost 1, with 8 bases in between. CDR3 length: 14 residues. In DNA form, the CDR3 reads TGCAGCGTTGAACGAGATTTGAACACCGGGGAGCTGTTTTTT. This sequence encodes CSVERDLNTGELFF.

This rearrangement joins TRBV7-2 to TRBJ2-3, with 8 bases fitting TRBD1. V gave up 7 bases and J gave up 4 bases; unmatched junction bases: 7. CDR3 length: 14 amino acids. Germline CDR1 and CDR2: SGHTA and FQGNSA. This chain's CDR3 is CASNVDRGADTQYF. The CDR3 nucleotides read TGTGCCAGCAACGTCGACAGGGGCGCAGATACGCAGTATTTT.

The V gene is TRBV10-3, the J gene TRBJ2-5; D is unclear. Trimming stripped 3 bases from V and 5 bases from J, with 13 bases between. Germline CDR1 is ENHRY and CDR2 is SYGVKD. The length of the CDR3 is 14 residues. The CDR3 nucleotides read TGTGCCATCAGTGACAGCTACGCTGGGGAGACCCAGTACTTC. Amino acid sequence: CAISDSYAGETQYF.

This clonotype showed up just a few times. J is TRBJ2-7 and V is TRBV5-1, with TRBD2 identical over 10 bases. CDR1 and CDR2 from the germline V gene are SGHRS and YFSETQ. CDR3 length equals 15 residues. The trim removed 0 bases at V and 6 bases at J, leaving 6 bases unmatched. This chain's CDR3 is CASSLAYSGRSEQYF. The CDR3 DNA reads as TGCGCCAGCAGCTTGGCCTATAGCGGGAGGAGCGAGCAGTACTTC.

V is TRBV7-2 and J is TRBJ1-6; 7 bases line up with TRBD1. V gave up 1 base and J gave up 10 bases; unmatched junction bases: 13. Germline CDR1 reads SGHTA; CDR2 reads FQGNSA. The CDR3 has 17 amino acids. The CDR3, as DNA: TGTGCCAGCAGCTTAGGGGGATGGACAGGCATCACGTCACCCCTCCACTTT. Protein sequence: CASSLGGWTGITSPLHF. The complete variable domain, with remaining parts taken from reference TRBV7-2 and TRBJ1-6, reads GAGVSQSPSNKVTEKGKDVELRCDPISGHTALYWYRQSLGQGLEFLIYFQGNSAPDKSGLPSDRFSAERTGGSVSTLTIQRTQQEDSAVYLCASSLGGWTGITSPLHFGNGTRLTVT.

This sequence joins TRBV27 and TRBJ2-7; D remains ambiguous. This CDR3 has 14 residues. Trimming took off 3 bases at V and 3 bases at J, with 12 bases between the two ends. Germline CDR1 is MNHEY and CDR2 is SMNVEV (reference sequence). The CDR3 reads CASSLIGSRYEQYF. CDR3 sequence (DNA): TGTGCCAGCAGTTTGATCGGGTCCCGCTACGAGCAGTACTTC.

In DNA, the CDR3 is TGCAGTGCTAGGGACAGGCGGGTGACGGCAGGCAAGACCTACTATGGCTACACCTTC. The encoded protein is CSARDRRVTAGKTYYGYTF. The chain combines TRBV20-1 with TRBJ1-2; 7 nucleotides line up with TRBD1. With 3 bases clipped from V and 3 bases from J, the junction kept 22 bases outside the gene matches. The V gene's germline CDR1 is DFQATT and CDR2 SNEGSKA (reference sequence). The CDR3 length is 19 residues.

This clonotype was observed a handful of times. The CDR3: CASSVEGAWYGYTF. The DNA of the CDR3 is TGTGCCAGCAGCGTAGAGGGAGCCTGGTATGGCTACACCTTC. This chain joins TRBV9 and TRBJ1-2, with D unresolved. Per the germline V gene, CDR1 is SGDLS and CDR2 is YYNGEE. The V gene lost 0 bases and the J gene lost 5 bases, with 11 bases spanning the gap. The CDR3 runs 14 residues.

The chain joins TRBV20-1 to TRBJ1-2; D might be TRBD1 (5 bases). The CDR3 has 14 residues. Trimming took 1 base from V and 4 from J, leaving 13 bases between them. CDR1 is DFQATT, CDR2 SNEGSKA, per germline (reference sequence). Here the CDR3 reads CSARATGRLYGYTF. The CDR3 bases are TGCAGTGCTAGAGCAACGGGACGCCTCTATGGCTACACCTTC.

The chain carries TRBV7-6 and TRBJ2-2, with a tentative D call TRBD1 (5 bases). Trimming stripped 4 bases from V and 7 bases from J, with 16 bases between. Germline values: CDR1 SGHVS, CDR2 FNYEAQ. The CDR3 contains 15 residues. CDR3 nucleotide sequence: TGTGCCAGCAGCTCGCCAGACTGGGGCAGCGGGGAGCTGTTTTTT. Translation: CASSSPDWGSGELFF.

The CDR3 DNA sequence: TGTGCCAGCCGGGGACAGGGAGGTAGTCAGCCCCAGCATTTT. Amino acid sequence: CASRGQGGSQPQHF. The chain employs TRBV28 and TRBJ1-5, with TRBD1 matching 9 bases. The J segment lost 6 bases and the V segment lost 8 bases, leaving 8 bases of the junction unmatched. The V gene's germline CDR1 is MDHEN and CDR2 SYDVKM. The CDR3 is made up of 14 amino acids.

V usage is TRBV29-1 and J usage is TRBJ2-1, with TRBD2 matching 12 bases. The CDR3 is 18 residues long. The junction had 14 bases not matched to a gene; V was cut back by 4 bases and J by 4 bases. Per the germline V gene, CDR1 is SQVTM and CDR2 is ANQGSEA. The chain's CDR3 is CSVGGLAGIPNGYNEQFF. The CDR3 DNA reads as TGCAGCGTTGGTGGACTAGCGGGGATCCCCAATGGATACAATGAGCAGTTCTTC.

The V gene is TRBV29-1, the J gene TRBJ1-2; 8 bases fit TRBD1. The germline V gene has CDR1 SQVTM and CDR2 ANQGSEA. This CDR3 comprises 13 residues. V lost 7 bases and J lost 2; bases outside the gene matches: 6. DNA of the CDR3: TGCAGCGACCGACAGGGGTCGAACTATGGCTACACCTTC. It codes for CSDRQGSNYGYTF.

The chain employs TRBV15 and TRBJ2-1, with 7 bases aligning to TRBD2. The CDR3 covers 15 residues. CDR1 is LNHNV and CDR2 is YYDKDF in the germline V gene (reference sequence). The V segment lost 1 base and the J segment 7 bases; nucleotides outside the gene matches: 7. The DNA for the CDR3 is TGTGCCACCAGCAGAGGGGAGCGGGGTACGAATGAGCAGTTCTTC. Protein product: CATSRGERGTNEQFF.

This chain joins TRBV7-2 and TRBJ2-7; TRBD1 might be the D (6 bases). CDR1 and CDR2 from the germline V gene are SGHTA and FQGNSA. The CDR3 consists of 14 residues. Deletions cut 7 bases from V and 2 bases from J, with 15 bases between. The CDR3 loop reads CASTTTGKPYEQYF. The CDR3 DNA sequence: TGTGCCAGCACGACGACAGGAAAACCCTACGAGCAGTACTTC.

The chain links TRBV3-1 to TRBJ1-1; D remains unclear. Germline values: CDR1 LGHDT, CDR2 YNNKEL (reference sequence). CDR3 length: 15 residues. V lost 0 bases, J lost 0 bases, and 8 bases lay in between. In DNA form, the CDR3 reads TGTGCCAGCAGCCAAGAAACGGGGATGAACACTGAAGCTTTCTTT. Translation gives CASSQETGMNTEAFF.

This clonotype was seen more than once but under ten times. This chain uses TRBV20-1 with TRBJ1-2; 9 bases are shared with TRBD1. CDR3 length: 13 residues. Germline lookup yields CDR1 DFQATT and CDR2 SNEGSKA (reference sequence). The V gene end was trimmed by 5 bases and the J gene end by 6 bases; junction bases not matched to a gene: 7. CDR3 residues: CSARHGQGNGYTF. The CDR3, as DNA: TGCAGTGCTCGCCACGGACAGGGGAATGGCTACACCTTC.

This chain's CDR3 is CASSDGPGGSPQHF. CDR3 bases: TGTGCCAGCAGCGACGGACCGGGAGGGTCGCCCCAGCATTTT. The chain is built from TRBV6-1 and TRBJ1-5; no definite D call. CDR3 length: 14 residues. V gave up 6 bases and J gave up 9 bases, with 18 bases separating them. Germline V CDR1 and CDR2: MNHNS, SASEGT.

This chain uses TRBV15 with TRBJ1-4; 8 nucleotides match TRBD1. The CDR3 covers 13 residues. The germline V gene has CDR1 LNHNV and CDR2 YYDKDF (reference sequence). Unmatched junction bases numbered 6, after V lost 8 bases and J lost 7 bases. Written as DNA, the CDR3 is TGTGCCACCGGTCGGACAGGGAGTGAAAAACTGTTTTTT. It encodes CATGRTGSEKLFF.

J is TRBJ2-1 and V is TRBV9, with TRBD2 identical over 15 bases. J was trimmed by 2 bases and V by 4 bases; bases with no gene match: 25. The CDR3 extends over 24 amino acids. Germline lookup yields CDR1 SGDLS and CDR2 YYNGEE. The CDR3 sequence: CASSLRYRGPEGLAGGQTYNEQFF. In DNA form, the CDR3 reads TGTGCCAGCAGCCTCCGATACAGGGGGCCGGAGGGACTAGCGGGAGGCCAGACCTACAATGAGCAGTTCTTC. The full variable domain, in which reference TRBV9 and TRBJ2-1 provide the parts outside the CDR3, is DSGVTQTPKHLITATGQRVTLRCSPRSGDLSVYWYQQSLDQGLQFLIQYYNGEERAKGNILERFSAQQFPDLHSELNLSSLELGDSALYFCASSLRYRGPEGLAGGQTYNEQFFGPGTRLTVL.

V is TRBV20-1 and J is TRBJ1-6; D possibly corresponds to TRBD1 (5 bases). The CDR3 has 15 residues. Trimming removed 1 base at V and 8 bases at J, with 15 bases between. Germline CDR1 and CDR2: DFQATT and SNEGSKA (reference sequence). The CDR3 here is CSARGQGVVHSPLHF. The CDR3 nucleotides are TGCAGTGCTAGAGGCCAAGGGGTCGTCCATTCACCCCTCCACTTT.

The CDR3 reads CASSSPLTGISYNEQFF. The CDR3 coding sequence is TGTGCCAGCAGCTCGCCCTTGACAGGGATCTCCTACAATGAGCAGTTCTTC. The genes are TRBV5-6 and TRBJ2-1, with 7 nucleotides matching TRBD1. This CDR3 is built from 17 residues. Germline V gene data show CDR1 as SGHDT and CDR2 as YYEEEE. The ends lost 3 bases at V and 0 bases at J; junction bases unmatched: 9.

The gene calls are TRBV2 and TRBJ1-5; possible D gene TRBD1, 5 bases. CDR1 SNHLY and CDR2 FYNNEI come from the germline V gene. The CDR3 is 15 amino acids. The V gene lost 2 bases and the J gene lost 6 bases, with 14 bases spanning the gap. The CDR3 coding sequence is TGTGCCAGCAGTGAAAACCGGGGCACAGGTCAGCCCCAGCATTTT. Its protein product is CASSENRGTGQPQHF.

This rearrangement joins TRBV20-1 to TRBJ2-7; 8 bases are a match to TRBD2. Germline CDR1 is DFQATT and CDR2 is SNEGSKA (reference sequence). The trim removed 5 bases at V and 10 bases at J, leaving 16 bases unmatched. The CDR3 sequence is 14 residues long. For the CDR3, the DNA is TGCAGTGCTCCCCTAGCGGGCGGTGACATGTCCCAGTACTTC. This translates into CSAPLAGGDMSQYF.

The chain links TRBV7-2 to TRBJ2-3; tentatively, D is TRBD1 (6 bases). CDR3 size: 16 residues. CDR1 is SGHTA and CDR2 is FQGNSA in the germline V gene. Trimming took 1 base from V and 0 from J, leaving 11 bases between them. This CDR3 reads CASSLEQGISTDTQYF. DNA of the CDR3: TGTGCCAGCAGCTTAGAACAGGGTATTAGCACAGATACGCAGTATTTT.